These T cell receptor beta chains were read from a single sample in a study of blood T cells in healthy people across ages. TCRdb re-analysed the 5' RACE reads in MiXCR, keeping a single row per CDR3 protein. The sample shows about 1,000,000 distinct CDR3 sequences, less than 50% of them seen only once. The sequencing input was blood. These receptors came from a woman aged 55-70 years in good health. Both conserved end residues are part of each CDR3. The D gene is left open where the match is weak. A clone size is listed for some rows: how often the clone was seen (once, few, many), or a class if it is expanded.

J gene,V gene,clone size,D gene,CDR3 DNA,CDR3 protein
TRBJ2-1,TRBV12-3/TRBV12-4,-,-,TGTGCCAGCAGTTTAGCGATCAGGGGGGGTTCCTACAATGAGCAGTTCTTC,CASSLAIRGGSYNEQFF
TRBJ2-7,TRBV28,-,-,TGTGCCAGCAGTTTAAGGATGTACGAGCAGTACTTC,CASSLRMYEQYF
TRBJ2-7,TRBV19,few,TRBD2,TGTGCCAGTAGTAAGACTAGCGGTGCCTACGAGCAGTACTTC,CASSKTSGAYEQYF
TRBJ2-4,TRBV2,-,-,TGTGCCAGCAACGAGGGCAACATTCAGTACTTC,CASNEGNIQYF
TRBJ2-3,TRBV4-1,few,TRBD1,TGCGCCAGCAGCCAAGAGGGCACAGGGGGCCCAGATACGCAGTATTTT,CASSQEGTGGPDTQYF
TRBJ2-7,TRBV29-1,-,-,TGCAGCGTTGAAGAGCACAGGAACGAGCACTACTTC,CSVEEHRNEHYF
TRBJ2-3,TRBV3-1,-,-,TGTGCCAGCAGCGCCCCGGGGTCTAGCACAGATACGCAGTATTTT,CASSAPGSSTDTQYF
TRBJ2-7,TRBV15,-,-,TGTGCCACCAGCAGAGGTGGTCTGAGCTCCTACAATGAGCAGTACTTC,CATSRGGLSSYNEQYF
TRBJ2-1,TRBV27,few,TRBD2,TGTGCCAGCAGTTCTCTCGGGGTGTTAGCGGGATACAATGAGCAGTTCTTC,CASSSLGVLAGYNEQFF
TRBJ2-7,TRBV6-5,few,TRBD1,TGTGCCAGCAGCCCGGACAGGGCAGGCTACGAGCAGTACTTC,CASSPDRAGYEQYF
TRBJ2-1,TRBV7-8,-,-,TGTGCCAGCAGCTTAGCGGCGGGACAGCAGTTCTTC,CASSLAAGQQFF
TRBJ2-2,TRBV7-3,-,-,TGTGCCAGCAGCCCGGGACCGACTTCCACCGGGGAGCTGTTTTTT,CASSPGPTSTGELFF
TRBJ1-2,TRBV7-2,-,-,TGTGCCGGCAGCTTAGGCCCAGCTAACTATGGCTACACCTTC,CAGSLGPANYGYTF
TRBJ2-4,TRBV5-1,-,-,TGCGCCAGCAGCCCAGACCTCGGGAACATTCAGTACTTC,CASSPDLGNIQYF
TRBJ1-5,TRBV7-9,-,-,TGTGCCAGCAGCTTAGGGGGCGGCCCCCAGCATTTT,CASSLGGGPQHF
TRBJ2-5,TRBV5-1,few,-,TGCGCCAGCAGCTCACTTCAGGGAAGCAAAGAGACCCAGTACTTC,CASSSLQGSKETQYF
TRBJ2-3,TRBV14,few,TRBD2,TGTGCCAGCAGTGGTTGGGAGGGCCAGACAGATACGCAGTATTTT,CASSGWEGQTDTQYF
TRBJ2-2,TRBV5-1,-,-,TGCGCCAGCAGCATACAGCCTAGTCACGGGGAGCTGTTTTTT,CASSIQPSHGELFF
TRBJ2-3,TRBV29-1,-,TRBD1,TGCGGCGGACAGGGATCTAGCACAGATACGCAGTATTTT,CGGQGSSTDTQYF
TRBJ2-1,TRBV2,-,TRBD2,TGTGCCAGCAGGTTGGGACTAGCGGGAGGAGATGAGCAGTTCTTC,CASRLGLAGGDEQFF
TRBJ2-5,TRBV5-1,-,TRBD2,TGCGCCAGCAGCTCACCTAGCGGGAGAGAGGAGACCCAGTACTTC,CASSSPSGREETQYF
TRBJ2-3,TRBV7-3,-,TRBD2,TGTGCCAGCAGCTCGGCTAGCGGGAAGGGAGATACGCAGTATTTT,CASSSASGKGDTQYF
TRBJ1-2,TRBV20-1,-,-,TGCAGTGCTTTGGACAATCTAAACTATGGCTACACCTTC,CSALDNLNYGYTF
TRBJ2-1,TRBV18,few,-,TGTGCCAGCTCACGATTGACGGGCAATGAGCAGTTCTTC,CASSRLTGNEQFF
TRBJ2-1,TRBV7-8,-,-,TGTGCCAGCAGCCGCGATACGTACTACAATGAGCAGTTCTTC,CASSRDTYYNEQFF
TRBJ2-6,TRBV20-1,-,-,TGCAGTGCTCCCCGACAGGTCACTGGGGCCAACGTCCTGACTTTC,CSAPRQVTGANVLTF
TRBJ2-1,TRBV7-3,-,-,TGTGCCAGCAGCGGGGCGCCTACCAATGAGCAGTTCTTC,CASSGAPTNEQFF
TRBJ2-5,TRBV29-1,few,TRBD2,TGCAGCGTTTATAAAGGCCCTAGCGGGATAGGAGAGACCCAGTACTTC,CSVYKGPSGIGETQYF
TRBJ2-1,TRBV7-2,-,TRBD2,TGTGCCAGCAGCCCATCTAGCGGGAGGGCATCCAATGAGCAGTTCTTC,CASSPSSGRASNEQFF
TRBJ1-2,TRBV3-1,-,-,TGTGCCAGCAGCTCAAATGAGGGGGATGGCTACACCTTC,CASSSNEGDGYTF
TRBJ2-2,TRBV7-6,-,-,TGTGCCAGCAGCTTAGTAGCGGACACCGGGGAGCTGTTTTTT,CASSLVADTGELFF
TRBJ2-3,TRBV15,once,-,TGTGCCACCAGCATCCTCTTGGCGGGCCCTACAGATACGCAGTATTTT,CATSILLAGPTDTQYF
TRBJ2-3,TRBV20-1,few,-,TGCAGTGCTTCGCAAATAACAGATACGCAGTATTTT,CSASQITDTQYF
TRBJ2-1,TRBV5-1,-,TRBD1,TGCGCCAGCAGAATGGGACAGGGTTACAATGAGCAGTTCTTC,CASRMGQGYNEQFF
TRBJ1-2,TRBV9,-,-,TGTGCCAGCAGCGTAGCTAGGACGGGAGTAGGTGGCTACACCTTC,CASSVARTGVGGYTF
TRBJ2-3,TRBV16,-,-,TGTGCCAGCAGCCAATCGCGCGGGGATAGCACAGATACGCAGTATTTT,CASSQSRGDSTDTQYF
TRBJ2-1,TRBV12-3/TRBV12-4,-,TRBD2,TGTGCCAGCAGTCTACTAGCGGGAGCGGGCAATGAGCAGTTCTTC,CASSLLAGAGNEQFF
TRBJ1-1,TRBV14,-,-,TGTGCCAGCAGCCAAGATTATGGGGCGGCCACTGAAGCTTTCTTT,CASSQDYGAATEAFF
TRBJ2-2,TRBV11-3,-,-,TGTGCCAGCAACTCCATGGCCGCAGTCGGGGAGCTGTTTTTT,CASNSMAAVGELFF
TRBJ2-1,TRBV20-1,-,-,TGCAGTGCTAGAGGGACTATCTACAATGAGCAGTTCTTC,CSARGTIYNEQFF
TRBJ2-5,TRBV20-1,many,-,TGCAGTGCTAGAGGAGGTTTCTCGGGAGTCGAACTGAACCAAGAGACCCAGTACTTC,CSARGGFSGVELNQETQYF
TRBJ2-4,TRBV20-1,-,TRBD1,TGCAGTGGAGACAGGGCGGGCATTCAGTACTTC,CSGDRAGIQYF
TRBJ2-1,TRBV27,-,-,TGTACCAGCACCCCAGGGGCCCACAATGAGCAGTTCTTC,CTSTPGAHNEQFF
TRBJ2-7,TRBV11-2,few,TRBD2,TGTGCCAGCAGCACCGTAGCGGGAGGGGTCCACGAGCAGTACTTC,CASSTVAGGVHEQYF
TRBJ1-5,TRBV15,-,-,TGTGCCACCAGCAGAACTCTCGGAACCCTTTTTGGCAATCAGCCCCAGCATTTT,CATSRTLGTLFGNQPQHF
TRBJ1-6,TRBV7-9,once,TRBD1,TGTACCAGCAGCCGTCAGGGGGCTAGAAACTATAATTCACCCCTCCACTTT,CTSSRQGARNYNSPLHF
TRBJ2-6,TRBV12-3/TRBV12-4,-,-,TGTGCCAGCAGTTTTGGGTTTCTACTCTCTGGGGCCAACGTCCTGACTTTC,CASSFGFLLSGANVLTF
TRBJ2-3,TRBV2,few,-,TGTGCCAGCAGTGAAAGGGCACAGCCGAACACAGATACGCAGTATTTT,CASSERAQPNTDTQYF
TRBJ2-5,TRBV7-2,few,-,TGTGCCAGCAGCTTAGGCCCAGAGACCCAGTACTTC,CASSLGPETQYF